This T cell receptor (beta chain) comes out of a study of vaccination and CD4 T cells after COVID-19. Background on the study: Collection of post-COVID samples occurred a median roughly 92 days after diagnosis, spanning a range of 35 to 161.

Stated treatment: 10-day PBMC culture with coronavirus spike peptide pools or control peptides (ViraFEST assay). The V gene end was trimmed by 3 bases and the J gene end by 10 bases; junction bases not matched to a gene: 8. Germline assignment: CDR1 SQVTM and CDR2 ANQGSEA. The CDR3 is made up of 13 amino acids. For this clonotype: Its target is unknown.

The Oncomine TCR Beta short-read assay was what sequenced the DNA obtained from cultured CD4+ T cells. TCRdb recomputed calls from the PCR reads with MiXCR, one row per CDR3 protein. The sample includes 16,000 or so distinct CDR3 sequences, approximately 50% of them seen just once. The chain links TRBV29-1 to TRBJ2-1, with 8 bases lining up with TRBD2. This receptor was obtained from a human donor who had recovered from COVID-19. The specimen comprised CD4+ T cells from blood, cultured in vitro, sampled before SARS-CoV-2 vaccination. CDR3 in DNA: TGCAGCGTTGAGCGGGAGGTGGGTTGGGAGCAGTTCTTC. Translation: CSVEREVGWEQFF.